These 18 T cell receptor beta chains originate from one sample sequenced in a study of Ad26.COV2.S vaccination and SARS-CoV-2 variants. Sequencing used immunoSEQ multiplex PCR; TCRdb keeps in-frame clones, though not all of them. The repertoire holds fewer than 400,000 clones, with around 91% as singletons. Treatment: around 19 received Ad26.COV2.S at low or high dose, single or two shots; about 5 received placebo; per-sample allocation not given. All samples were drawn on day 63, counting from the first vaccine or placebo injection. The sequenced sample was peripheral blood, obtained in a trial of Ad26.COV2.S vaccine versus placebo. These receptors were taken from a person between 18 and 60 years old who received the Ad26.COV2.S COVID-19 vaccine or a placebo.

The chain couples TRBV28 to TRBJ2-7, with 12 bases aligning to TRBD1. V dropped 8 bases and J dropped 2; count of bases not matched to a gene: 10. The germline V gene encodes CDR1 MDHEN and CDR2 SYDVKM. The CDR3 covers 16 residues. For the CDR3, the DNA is TGTGCCAGCGGGGACAGGGGGCCTTACTACCCCTACGAGCAGTACTTC. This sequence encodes CASGDRGPYYPYEQYF.

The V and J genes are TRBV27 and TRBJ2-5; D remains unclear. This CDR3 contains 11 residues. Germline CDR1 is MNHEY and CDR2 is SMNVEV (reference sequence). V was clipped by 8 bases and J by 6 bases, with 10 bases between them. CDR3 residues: CASGLGKTQYF. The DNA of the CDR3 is TGTGCCAGCGGTCTAGGAAAGACCCAGTACTTC.

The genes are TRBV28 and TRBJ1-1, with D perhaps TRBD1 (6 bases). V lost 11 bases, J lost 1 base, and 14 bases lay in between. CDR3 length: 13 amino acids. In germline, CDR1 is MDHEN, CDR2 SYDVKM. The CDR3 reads CASRGGANTEAFF. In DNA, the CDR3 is TGTGCCTCGCGGGGGGGGGCGAACACTGAAGCTTTCTTT.

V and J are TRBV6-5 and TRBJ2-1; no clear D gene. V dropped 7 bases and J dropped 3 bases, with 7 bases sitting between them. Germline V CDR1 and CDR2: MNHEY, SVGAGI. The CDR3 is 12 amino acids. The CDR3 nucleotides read TGTGCCAGCACCAATAGCTACAATGAGCAGTTCTTC. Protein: CASTNSYNEQFF.

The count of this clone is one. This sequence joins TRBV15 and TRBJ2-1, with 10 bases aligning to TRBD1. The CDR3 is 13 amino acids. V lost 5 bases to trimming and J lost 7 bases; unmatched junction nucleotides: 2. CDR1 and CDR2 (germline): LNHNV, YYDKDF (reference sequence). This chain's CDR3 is CATSDRGRNEQFF. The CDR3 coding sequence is TGTGCCACCAGCGACAGGGGGCGAAATGAGCAGTTCTTC.

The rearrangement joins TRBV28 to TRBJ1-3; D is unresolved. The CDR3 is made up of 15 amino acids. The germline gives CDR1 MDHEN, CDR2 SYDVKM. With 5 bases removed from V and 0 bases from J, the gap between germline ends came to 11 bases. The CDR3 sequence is CASSHAGSSGNTIYF. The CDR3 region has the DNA TGTGCCAGCAGTCACGCAGGAAGCTCTGGAAACACCATATATTTT. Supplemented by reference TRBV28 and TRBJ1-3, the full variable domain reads DVKVTQSSRYLVKRTGEKVFLECVQDMDHENMFWYRQDPGLGLRLIYFSYDVKMKEKGDIPEGYSVSREKKERFSLILESASTNQTSMYLCASSHAGSSGNTIYFGEGSWLTVV.

CDR3 in amino acids: CASSQSPPGTGANVLTF. CDR3 in DNA: TGCGCCAGCAGTCAATCCCCCCCAGGGACTGGGGCCAACGTCCTGACTTTC. V is TRBV23-1 and J is TRBJ2-6; D might be TRBD1 (5 bases). TRBV23-1 is placed among ORFs of uncertain function. This CDR3 has 17 residues. Trimming pared 0 bases from V and 2 bases from J, leaving 11 bases between.

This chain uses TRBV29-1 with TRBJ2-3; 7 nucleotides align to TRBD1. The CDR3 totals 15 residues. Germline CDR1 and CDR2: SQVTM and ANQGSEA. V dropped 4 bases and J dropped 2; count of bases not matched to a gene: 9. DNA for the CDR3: TGCAGCGTTGGGGACGGGACAGCTTACACAGATACGCAGTATTTT. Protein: CSVGDGTAYTDTQYF.

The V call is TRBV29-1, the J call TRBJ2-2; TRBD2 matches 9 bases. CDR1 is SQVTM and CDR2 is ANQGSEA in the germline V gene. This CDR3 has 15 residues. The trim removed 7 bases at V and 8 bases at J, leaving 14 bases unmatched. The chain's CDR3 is CSGGSGSPREGELFF. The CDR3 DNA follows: TGCAGCGGCGGTAGCGGGAGCCCCCGAGAAGGGGAGCTGTTTTTT.

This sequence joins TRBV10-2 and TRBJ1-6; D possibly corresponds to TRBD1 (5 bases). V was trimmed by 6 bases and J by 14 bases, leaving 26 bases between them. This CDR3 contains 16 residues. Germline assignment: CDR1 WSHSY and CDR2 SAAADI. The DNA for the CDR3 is TGCGCCAGCAGGGGGGGGGTCAGGCCCTCAGATTGGGCCCTCCACTTT. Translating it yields CASRGGVRPSDWALHF.

The DNA of the CDR3 is TGTGCCAGCAGAAGAGACAGGGGCGATAATTCACCCCTCCACTTT. This translates into CASRRDRGDNSPLHF. The chain carries TRBV2 and TRBJ1-6, with 8 bases identical to TRBD1. CDR3 length: 15 amino acids. From germline, CDR1 is SNHLY and CDR2 FYNNEI. Trimming removed 6 bases from V and 5 bases from J; junction bases left unmatched: 6. Together with reference TRBV2 and TRBJ1-6, the CDR3 gives the full variable domain: EPEVTQTPSHQVTQMGQEVILRCVPISNHLYFYWYRQILGQKVEFLVSFYNNEISEKSEIFDDQFSVERPDGSNFTLKIRSTKLEDSAMYFCASRRDRGDNSPLHFGNGTRLTVT.

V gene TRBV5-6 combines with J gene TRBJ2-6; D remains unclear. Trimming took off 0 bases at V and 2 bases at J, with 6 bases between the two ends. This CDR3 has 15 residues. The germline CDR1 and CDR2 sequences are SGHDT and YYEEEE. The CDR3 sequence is CASSLVGPGANVLTF. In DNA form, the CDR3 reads TGTGCCAGCAGCTTGGTGGGTCCTGGGGCCAACGTCCTGACTTTC.

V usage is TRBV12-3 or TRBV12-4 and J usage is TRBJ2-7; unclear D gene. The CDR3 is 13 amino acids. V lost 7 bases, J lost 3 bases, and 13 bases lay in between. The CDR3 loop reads CASTRPGSYEQYF. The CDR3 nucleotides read TGTGCCAGCACCAGGCCAGGAAGCTACGAGCAGTACTTC.

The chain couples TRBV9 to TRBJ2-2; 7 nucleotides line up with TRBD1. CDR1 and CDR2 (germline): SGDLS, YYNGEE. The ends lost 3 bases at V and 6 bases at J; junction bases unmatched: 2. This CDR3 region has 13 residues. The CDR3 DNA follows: TGTGCCAGCAGCGCCGGACAGGCCGGGGAGCTGTTTTTT. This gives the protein CASSAGQAGELFF.

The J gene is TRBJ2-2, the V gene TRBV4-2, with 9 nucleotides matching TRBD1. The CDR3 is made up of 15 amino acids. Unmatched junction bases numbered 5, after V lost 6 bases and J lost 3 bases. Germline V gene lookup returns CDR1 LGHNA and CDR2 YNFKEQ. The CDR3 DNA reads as TGTGCCAGCAGGGTATGGACAGGGGACACCGGGGAGCTGTTTTTT. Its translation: CASRVWTGDTGELFF.

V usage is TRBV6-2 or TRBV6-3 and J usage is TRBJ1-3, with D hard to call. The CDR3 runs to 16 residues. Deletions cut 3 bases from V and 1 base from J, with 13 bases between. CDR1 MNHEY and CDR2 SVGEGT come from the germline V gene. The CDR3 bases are TGTGCCAGCAGTTATCAGATCCCAGAGTCTGGAAACACCATATATTTT. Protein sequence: CASSYQIPESGNTIYF.

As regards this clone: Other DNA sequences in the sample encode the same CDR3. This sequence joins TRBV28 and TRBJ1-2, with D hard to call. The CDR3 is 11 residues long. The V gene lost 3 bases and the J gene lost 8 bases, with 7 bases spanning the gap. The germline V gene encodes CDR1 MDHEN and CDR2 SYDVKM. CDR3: CASSLLGGYTF. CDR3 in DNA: TGTGCCAGCAGTTTGTTGGGGGGCTACACCTTC.

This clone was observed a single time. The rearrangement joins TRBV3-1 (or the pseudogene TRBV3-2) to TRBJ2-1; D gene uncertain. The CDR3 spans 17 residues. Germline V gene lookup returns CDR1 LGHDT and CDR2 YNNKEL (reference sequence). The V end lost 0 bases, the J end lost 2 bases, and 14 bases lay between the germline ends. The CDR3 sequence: CASSQDYSKNTYNEQFF. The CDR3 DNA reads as TGTGCCAGCAGCCAAGATTACTCAAAAAACACCTACAATGAGCAGTTCTTC.